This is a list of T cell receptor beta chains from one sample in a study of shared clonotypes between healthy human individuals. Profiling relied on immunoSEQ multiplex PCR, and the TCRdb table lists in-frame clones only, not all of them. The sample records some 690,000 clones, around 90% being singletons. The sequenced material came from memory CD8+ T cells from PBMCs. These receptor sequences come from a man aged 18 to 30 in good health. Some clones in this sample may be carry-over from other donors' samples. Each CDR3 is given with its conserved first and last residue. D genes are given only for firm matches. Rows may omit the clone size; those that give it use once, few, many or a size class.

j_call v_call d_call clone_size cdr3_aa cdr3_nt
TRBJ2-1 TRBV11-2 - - CASSPLLGISYNEQFF TGTGCCAGCAGCCCACTCCTCGGAATATCCTACAATGAGCAGTTCTTC
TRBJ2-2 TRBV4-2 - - CASTLGQAGELFF TGTGCCAGCACCCTTGGGCAGGCCGGGGAGCTGTTTTTT
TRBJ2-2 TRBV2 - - CASRWSRELFF TGTGCCAGCAGGTGGTCCAGGGAGCTGTTTTTT
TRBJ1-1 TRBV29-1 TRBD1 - CSAVRQGATEAFF TGCAGCGCCGTCCGACAGGGGGCAACTGAAGCTTTCTTT
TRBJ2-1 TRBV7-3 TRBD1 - CASSTGGTYNEQFF TGTGCCAGCAGCACAGGGGGGACATACAATGAGCAGTTCTTC
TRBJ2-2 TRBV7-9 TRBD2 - CASSLTWTSANTGELFF TGTGCCAGCAGCTTAACCTGGACTAGCGCTAACACCGGGGAGCTGTTTTTT
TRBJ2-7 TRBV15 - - CATSRGAGAYEQYF TGTGCCACCAGCAGGGGGGCGGGGGCGTACGAGCAGTACTTC
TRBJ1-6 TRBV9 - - CASSAGTHSPLHF TGTGCCAGCAGCGCCGGGACACATTCACCCCTCCACTTT
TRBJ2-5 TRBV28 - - CASSPLGEETQYF TGTGCCAGCAGCCCACTGGGGGAAGAGACCCAGTACTTC
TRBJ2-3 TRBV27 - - CASSPSSRHPDTQYF TGTGCCAGCAGCCCCTCGTCCCGACACCCAGATACGCAGTATTTT
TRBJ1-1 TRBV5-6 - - CASSLGPGDTEAFF TGTGCCAGCAGCTTGGGTCCGGGGGACACTGAAGCTTTCTTT
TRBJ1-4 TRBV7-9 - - CASSLAPSTHEKLFF TGTGCCAGCAGCTTAGCGCCTAGTACTCATGAAAAACTGTTTTTT
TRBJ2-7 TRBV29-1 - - CSVELGYEQYF TGCAGCGTTGAATTGGGCTACGAGCAGTACTTC
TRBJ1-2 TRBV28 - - CASSLSRARDPYGYTF TGTGCCAGCAGTTTAAGTCGAGCGCGGGACCCCTATGGCTACACCTTC
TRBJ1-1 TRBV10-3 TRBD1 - CAIKPPGQGKNTEAFF TGTGCCATCAAACCCCCCGGACAGGGAAAGAACACTGAAGCTTTCTTT
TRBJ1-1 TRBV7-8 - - CATTGTNTEAFF TGTGCCACCACCGGGACTAACACTGAAGCTTTCTTT
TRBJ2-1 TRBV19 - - CASSIGVGGDAPKNEQFF TGTGCCAGTAGTATCGGAGTGGGCGGAGACGCTCCCAAAAATGAGCAGTTCTTC
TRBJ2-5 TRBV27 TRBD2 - CASSELTYSGSAETQYF TGTGCCAGCAGCGAACTCACCTACAGCGGGAGCGCTGAGACCCAGTACTTC
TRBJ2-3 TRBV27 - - CASSWGGLPNTDTQYF TGTGCCAGCAGTTGGGGGGGGCTACCGAACACAGATACGCAGTATTTT
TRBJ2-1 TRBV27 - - CASTPFVSGEQFF TGTGCCAGCACCCCCTTTGTGTCGGGTGAGCAGTTCTTC
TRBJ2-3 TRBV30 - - CACSETTPDTQYF TGTGCCTGTTCGGAGACAACACCAGATACGCAGTATTTT
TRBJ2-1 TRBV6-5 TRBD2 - CASSYSAGANEQFF TGTGCCAGCAGTTACTCGGCGGGAGCGAATGAGCAGTTCTTC
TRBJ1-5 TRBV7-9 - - CASSPAGARNQPQHF TGTGCCAGCAGCCCTGCTGGGGCAAGGAATCAGCCCCAGCATTTT
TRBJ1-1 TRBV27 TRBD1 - CASSLVLGQGATEAFF TGTGCCAGCAGTTTGGTCCTCGGACAGGGGGCCACTGAAGCTTTCTTT
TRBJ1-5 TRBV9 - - CASSPTGGSDQPQHF TGTGCCAGCAGCCCCACGGGGGGGAGTGATCAGCCCCAGCATTTT
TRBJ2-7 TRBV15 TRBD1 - CATSRDGQGDPYEQYF TGTGCCACCAGCAGAGACGGACAGGGGGACCCCTACGAGCAGTACTTC
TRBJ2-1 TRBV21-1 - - CASSKERTSGRPWSYNEQFF TGTGCCAGCAGCAAAGAAAGGACTAGCGGGAGACCCTGGTCCTACAATGAGCAGTTCTTC
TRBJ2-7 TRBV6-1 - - CASSATNLRQYEQYF TGTGCCAGCAGTGCCACCAACCTAAGACAGTACGAGCAGTACTTC
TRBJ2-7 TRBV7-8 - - CASSLKGQGHYEQYF TGTGCCAGCAGCTTAAAGGGGCAGGGACACTACGAGCAGTACTTC
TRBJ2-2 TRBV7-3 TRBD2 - CASSLRGLDRTGELFF TGTGCCAGCAGCTTACGGGGACTAGATCGGACCGGGGAGCTGTTTTTT
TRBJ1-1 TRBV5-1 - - CASSPRGGDTEAFF TGCGCCAGCAGCCCACGAGGAGGGGACACTGAAGCTTTCTTT
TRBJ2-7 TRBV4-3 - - CASSQDQEGAYEQYF TGCGCCAGCAGCCAAGATCAAGAGGGTGCCTACGAGCAGTACTTC
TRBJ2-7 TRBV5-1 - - CASSTWDGTAYEQYF TGCGCCAGCAGCACTTGGGACGGGACGGCCTACGAGCAGTACTTC
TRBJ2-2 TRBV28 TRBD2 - CASSRTSGNTGELFF TGTGCCAGCAGTAGGACTAGCGGGAACACCGGGGAGCTGTTTTTT
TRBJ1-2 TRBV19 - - CASNKRPEPYGYTF TGTGCCAGTAATAAGAGACCGGAACCTTATGGCTACACCTTC
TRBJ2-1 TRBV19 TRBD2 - CASSTRTSGTHEQFF TGTGCCAGTAGTACCCGGACTAGCGGGACGCATGAGCAGTTCTTC
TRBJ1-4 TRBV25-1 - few CASMDSTTNEKLFF TGTGCCAGCATGGATTCTACAACTAATGAAAAACTGTTTTTT
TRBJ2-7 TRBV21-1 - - CASSTRQGAHEQYF TGTGCCAGCAGCACCCGACAGGGGGCCCACGAGCAGTACTTC
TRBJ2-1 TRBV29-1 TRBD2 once CSVMGTSGRDNEQFF TGCAGCGTGATGGGGACTAGCGGGAGGGACAATGAGCAGTTCTTC
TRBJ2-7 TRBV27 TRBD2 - CASSAETLAGAIYEQYF TGTGCCAGCAGTGCCGAAACTCTAGCGGGAGCTATCTACGAGCAGTACTTC
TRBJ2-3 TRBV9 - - CASSVWGATDTQYF TGTGCCAGCAGCGTATGGGGGGCCACAGATACGCAGTATTTT
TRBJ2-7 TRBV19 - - CASSSSRRDTPYEQYF TGTGCCAGTAGTAGTTCCCGGAGGGACACCCCCTACGAGCAGTACTTC
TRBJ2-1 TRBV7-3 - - CASKAYGGHNEQFF TGTGCCAGCAAAGCTTATGGGGGTCACAATGAGCAGTTCTTC
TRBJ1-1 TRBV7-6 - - CASSLDQALNTEAFF TGTGCCAGCAGCTTAGACCAGGCCCTGAACACTGAAGCTTTCTTT
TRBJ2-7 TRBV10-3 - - CAISGQDYEQYF TGTGCCATCAGCGGCCAAGACTACGAGCAGTACTTC
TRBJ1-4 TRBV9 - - CASSVGGEDEKLFF TGTGCCAGCAGCGTTGGCGGGGAAGACGAAAAACTGTTTTTT
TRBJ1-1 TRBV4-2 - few CASSQLVGNEAFF TGTGCCAGCAGCCAACTAGTTGGGAATGAAGCTTTCTTT
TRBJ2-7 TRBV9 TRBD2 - CASSAGGTMDEQYF TGTGCCAGCAGCGCCGGGGGGACCATGGACGAGCAGTACTTC
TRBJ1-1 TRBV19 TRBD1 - CASSIWTGANTEAFF TGTGCCAGTAGTATATGGACAGGGGCAAACACTGAAGCTTTCTTT
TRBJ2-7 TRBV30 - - CAWSMGPYEQYF TGTGCCTGGAGTATGGGACCCTACGAGCAGTACTTC
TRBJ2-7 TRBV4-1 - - CASSQESGLSGALYEQYF TGCGCCAGCAGCCAAGAATCAGGGTTGAGCGGTGCCCTCTACGAGCAGTACTTC